These 17 T cell receptor beta chains were all obtained from the same sample, sequenced in a study of identifying expanded T cells in peripheral blood. The table came from immunoSEQ multiplex PCR; TCRdb's copy has only in-frame clones and leaves some out. The repertoire has 100,000 or so clones, approximately 88% of them found once; the top ten carry 12% to 15%. Source material: blood. The receptor set was obtained from a person between 18 and 70 years old in good health.

The chain uses TRBV10-3 and TRBJ1-5; D possibly corresponds to TRBD1 (6 bases). V lost 4 bases to trimming and J lost 3 bases, with 7 bases between them. This CDR3 contains 13 residues. CDR1 and CDR2 (germline): ENHRY, SYGVKD. CDR3 coding DNA: TGTGCCATCAGTGCAGGGGACAATCAGCCCCAGCATTTT. It encodes CAISAGDNQPQHF.

The CDR3 DNA is TGTGCCAGCAGCTTAGGGAGTCAGCCCCAGCATTTT. Its translation: CASSLGSQPQHF. This chain connects TRBV7-9 to TRBJ1-5; D is ambiguous. This CDR3 comprises 12 residues. Germline CDR1 and CDR2: SEHNR and FQNEAQ (reference sequence). The V end lost 1 base, the J end lost 6 bases, and 4 bases lay between the germline ends.

The chain recombines TRBV6-1 with TRBJ1-2, with a tentative D call TRBD1 (6 bases). The CDR3 runs 17 residues. The germline CDR1 and CDR2 sequences are MNHNS and SASEGT. The V end was cut by 4 bases, the J end by 2 bases, with 20 bases between. DNA for the CDR3: TGTGCCAGCAGTGTATACAGGGATACCCCTGTAAACTATGGCTACACCTTC. It translates to CASSVYRDTPVNYGYTF.

V gene TRBV6-5 combines with J gene TRBJ2-7; D ambiguous. Germline lookup yields CDR1 MNHEY and CDR2 SVGAGI. V was trimmed by 0 bases and J by 4 bases, leaving 10 bases between them. This CDR3 is built from 14 residues. DNA of the CDR3: TGTGCCAGCAGTTACTCACCCCGCGCGTACGAGCAGTACTTC. It is translated as CASSYSPRAYEQYF.

V usage is TRBV6-1 and J usage is TRBJ2-7; TRBD1 agrees at 8 bases. Germline lookup yields CDR1 MNHNS and CDR2 SASEGT. CDR3 length: 16 residues. V dropped 2 bases and J dropped 3; count of bases not matched to a gene: 9. The CDR3 nucleotides read TGTGCCAGCAGTGAATTGTACGGACAGGGAGGCTACGAGCAGTACTTC. This translates into CASSELYGQGGYEQYF.

In its sample, this clone is large. One end of the junction varies from germline; a read error may be responsible. V usage is TRBV6-1 and J usage is TRBJ2-7; D is possibly TRBD2 (5 bases). The CDR3 loop spans 16 amino acids. Germline assignment: CDR1 MNHNS and CDR2 SASEGT. The CDR3 DNA follows: TGTGCCAGCAGAGAAGCCGGACTCAGACAATTCTACGAGCAGTACTTC. It translates to CASREAGLRQFYEQYF.

This clone was detected only once. The chain joins TRBV19 to TRBJ1-1, with D possibly TRBD1 on 5 matching bases. The V end was cut by 10 bases, the J end by 1 base, with 13 bases between. The CDR3 has 13 residues. The germline CDR1 and CDR2 sequences are LNHDA and SQIVND (reference sequence). In DNA form, the CDR3 reads TGTGCCACCAAATTCGACAGGAACACTGAAGCTTTCTTT. It translates to CATKFDRNTEAFF.

As regards this clone: Distinct nucleotide sequences in the sample also encode this CDR3. This chain uses TRBV19 with TRBJ1-2, with D unresolved. This CDR3 has 14 amino acids. Germline V lookup: CDR1 LNHDA, CDR2 SQIVND (reference sequence). V was shortened by 1 base and J by 0 bases, with 6 bases between the two germline ends. The CDR3 DNA follows: TGTGCCAGTAGTATAGGCCCAGCTAACTATGGCTACACCTTC. Translated, it gives CASSIGPANYGYTF.

This clone appeared a few times. The chain links TRBV9 to TRBJ1-2; 8 bases align to TRBD1. CDR1 SGDLS and CDR2 YYNGEE come from the germline V gene. The CDR3 runs 17 residues. J gave up 4 bases and V 0 bases, and 11 bases lay outside the gene matches. The CDR3 here is CASSVAYGGQGIYGYTF. In DNA form, the CDR3 reads TGTGCCAGCAGCGTAGCCTACGGTGGACAGGGAATCTATGGCTACACCTTC. The variable domain in full, with the rest retrieved from reference TRBV9 and TRBJ1-2, is DSGVTQTPKHLITATGQRVTLRCSPRSGDLSVYWYQQSLDQGLQFLIQYYNGEERAKGNILERFSAQQFPDLHSELNLSSLELGDSALYFCASSVAYGGQGIYGYTFGSGTRLTVV.

This clone was seen just once. V usage is TRBV5-1 and J usage is TRBJ1-6; 8 bases align to TRBD1. Germline CDR1 and CDR2: SGHRS and YFSETQ. The CDR3 is 13 residues long. With 3 bases clipped from V and 8 bases from J, the junction kept 1 base outside the gene matches. CDR3 bases: TGCGCCAGCAGCTCGGACAGGGATTCACCCCTCCACTTT. Residues: CASSSDRDSPLHF.

V usage is TRBV18 and J usage is TRBJ1-6; D not certain. Germline V gene sequence: CDR1 KGHSH, CDR2 LQKENI. The CDR3 is 12 residues long. The ends were cut back, 6 bases at V and 6 bases at J, with 6 bases in the middle. CDR3 protein: CASSEVNSPLHF. CDR3 sequence (DNA): TGTGCCAGCTCGGAGGTTAATTCACCCCTCCACTTT.

The rearrangement joins TRBV7-3 to TRBJ2-3; TRBD1 aligns across 9 bases. V lost 5 bases, J lost 3 bases, and 9 bases stayed unmatched. The CDR3 has 16 amino acids. Per germline, CDR1 SGHTA and CDR2 FQGTGA. The CDR3 DNA reads TGTGCCAGCAGCCGACGGGACAGGGTAAAAACAGATACGCAGTATTTT. Translating gives CASSRRDRVKTDTQYF.

The chain couples TRBV5-8 to TRBJ2-1; perhaps TRBD1 as D (5 bases). The CDR3 contains 11 residues. Trimming took off 6 bases at V and 9 bases at J, with 10 bases between the two ends. Germline-derived CDR1 and CDR2 are SGHTS and YDEGEE. DNA for the CDR3: TGTGCCAGCAACTACAGGTCTGAGCAGTTCTTC. It translates to CASNYRSEQFF.

The chain uses TRBV7-2 and TRBJ2-7; 10 bases are a match to TRBD2. This CDR3 contains 15 residues. Germline-derived CDR1 and CDR2 are SGHTA and FQGNSA. V was pared by 5 bases and J by 4 bases, with 8 bases of the junction left unmatched. In DNA form, the CDR3 reads TGTGCCAGCAGCCCTAGCGGGAGAAGATTGTACGAGCAGTACTTC. Amino acid sequence: CASSPSGRRLYEQYF.

V and J are TRBV2 and TRBJ1-2; 7 bases line up with TRBD1. Germline lookup yields CDR1 SNHLY and CDR2 FYNNEI. This CDR3 spans 13 amino acids. V was clipped by 6 bases and J by 3 bases; unmatched bases: 4. DNA for the CDR3: TGTGCCAGCAGGTCAGACAGGGACTATGGCTACACCTTC. Its translation: CASRSDRDYGYTF.

J is TRBJ1-1 and V is TRBV28; D remains ambiguous. The germline gives CDR1 MDHEN, CDR2 SYDVKM. CDR3 length: 13 amino acids. Deletions cut 7 bases from V and 7 bases from J, with 16 bases between. CDR3 amino acids: CASTSVGPHEAFF. In nucleotides, the CDR3 is TGTGCCAGCACCAGTGTCGGGCCCCATGAAGCTTTCTTT.

The CDR3 nucleotides read TGTGCCAGCAGCTTAGGCGTGTGGGGACGGGGGGAGCTGTTTTTT. Its translation: CASSLGVWGRGELFF. V usage is TRBV7-2 and J usage is TRBJ2-2; either TRBD1 or TRBD2 may supply D (5 bases each). V was clipped by 1 base and J by 8 bases, with 14 bases between them. Germline CDR1 reads SGHTA; CDR2 reads FQGNSA. This CDR3 region has 15 residues.